The 29 T cell receptor beta chains in this list originate from one sample, sequenced in a study of T-cell memory formation after mild COVID-19. TCRdb reprocessed the 5' RACE reads with MiXCR, giving one entry per CDR3 protein. The repertoire holds approximately 480,000 distinct CDR3 sequences, with 15% to 20% as singletons. Sample: PBMCs or a T cell subset sorted from them (not recorded which). These receptors were obtained from an adult woman who had mild COVID-19 (a few samples of this study predate the infection). Cell type and time point are not known.

The chain joins TRBV12-3 or TRBV12-4 to TRBJ2-7; 7 bases align to TRBD2. The CDR3 extends over 14 amino acids. V lost 4 bases to trimming and J lost 7 bases; unmatched junction nucleotides: 10. The CDR3 DNA reads as TGTGCCAGCAGTTCCGGGGTCCGAGCGGGGGAGCAGTACTTC. Protein sequence: CASSSGVRAGEQYF.

J is TRBJ2-7 and V is TRBV21-1; the table's D gene call, TRBD2, was not cross checked with the DNA. TRBV21-1 is labeled a pseudogene. The CDR3 has 13 amino acids. CDR3 sequence (DNA): TGTGCCAGCAGCAAAGGGGAGGACTACGAGCAGTACTTC. It codes for CASSKGEDYEQYF.

The chain joins TRBV7-6 to TRBJ1-2; D uncertain. Deletions cut 2 bases from V and 8 bases from J, with 18 bases between. This CDR3 has 15 amino acids. Germline loops: CDR1 SGHVS, CDR2 FNYEAQ. CDR3 coding DNA: TGTGCCAGCAGCTTATCAGCTCAAGGGCCGGGGGGCTACACCTTC. This codes for CASSLSAQGPGGYTF.

In its sample, this clonotype was seen a few times. This sequence joins TRBV7-8 and TRBJ1-6; D is ambiguous. The CDR3 has 16 amino acids. The V end was cut by 5 bases, the J end by 0 bases, with 11 bases between. Per germline, CDR1 SGHVS and CDR2 FQNEAQ. In DNA, the CDR3 is TGTGCCAGCAGCCCGCCCCGGAGCTCCTATAATTCACCCCTCCACTTT. The encoded protein is CASSPPRSSYNSPLHF.

The genes are TRBV5-1 and TRBJ1-1, with D tentatively TRBD1 (5 bases). CDR3 length: 16 amino acids. Per germline, CDR1 SGHRS and CDR2 YFSETQ. V was pared by 1 base and J by 4 bases, with 17 bases between. For the CDR3, the DNA is TGCGCCAGCAGCTTGATTGTTCGGGGCGGTAGCACTGAAGCTTTCTTT. It translates to CASSLIVRGGSTEAFF.

This chain joins TRBV3-1 and TRBJ2-2; D possibly corresponds to TRBD1 (5 bases). V dropped 0 bases and J dropped 4 bases, with 12 bases sitting between them. CDR1 and CDR2 (germline): LGHDT, YNNKEL (reference sequence). This CDR3 comprises 16 residues. The CDR3 reads CASSQDRSRGTGELFF. The CDR3 DNA reads as TGTGCCAGCAGCCAAGATCGTTCTAGGGGCACCGGGGAGCTGTTTTTT.

The chain joins TRBV15 to TRBJ2-5; 14 bases map to TRBD2. V lost 5 bases and J lost 3; bases outside the gene matches: 5. Looked up from germline, CDR1 is LNHNV and CDR2 is YYDKDF (reference sequence). This CDR3 has 16 amino acids. CDR3 nucleotide sequence: TGTGCCACCAGCCTGCAGGGACTAGCGGGAGAAGAGACCCAGTACTTC. It encodes CATSLQGLAGEETQYF.

A remark on this clonotype: At one end, the junction sequence differs from germline, possibly due to a read error. The V gene is TRBV24-1, the J gene TRBJ2-7; D perhaps matches TRBD1 (5 bases). The germline gives CDR1 KGHDR, CDR2 SFDVKD. The CDR3 has 14 amino acids. The CDR3 loop is CATSDTTGSYEKYF. The CDR3 nucleotides are TGTGCCACCAGTGATACCACAGGTTCCTACGAGAAGTACTTC.

The chain links TRBV11-2 to TRBJ1-2; 10 bases fit TRBD1. Germline V gives CDR1 SGHAT, CDR2 FQNNGV. Trimming cost V 4 bases and J 3 bases; bases outside gene matches: 14. The CDR3 length is 18 residues. The CDR3 DNA follows: TGTGCCAGCAGCTCCCACCCACTCGGACAGGGGGACCACTATGGCTACACCTTC. The encoded protein is CASSSHPLGQGDHYGYTF.

V and J are TRBV6-2 or TRBV6-3 and TRBJ2-5; D is undetermined. Germline CDR1 MNHEY, CDR2 SVGEGT. Trimming left V 8 bases short and J 5 bases short, with 12 bases between. The CDR3 loop spans 12 amino acids. The CDR3 DNA reads TGTGCCAGCGCTACGGACGGGGAGACCCAGTACTTC. It encodes CASATDGETQYF.

This clonotype was seen only a few times. The genes are TRBV5-1 and TRBJ2-5; TRBD1 matches 9 bases. CDR3 length equals 16 residues. Germline CDR1 SGHRS, CDR2 YFSETQ. V lost 3 bases to trimming and J lost 3 bases; unmatched junction nucleotides: 9. The CDR3 protein is CASSWSGTGPEETQYF. The DNA of the CDR3 is TGCGCCAGCAGCTGGTCCGGGACAGGGCCCGAAGAGACCCAGTACTTC.

The chain combines TRBV12-3 or TRBV12-4 with TRBJ1-1; TRBD1 matches 10 bases. The CDR3 length is 14 residues. Losses at the gene ends were 5 bases for V and 7 bases for J; bases not matched to a gene: 7. The CDR3 DNA sequence: TGTGCCAGCAGTAAAGGGACAGGGGTAATTGAAGCTTTCTTT. Its protein is CASSKGTGVIEAFF.

The table lists this clonotype with many counts. The chain is built from TRBV7-6 and TRBJ1-1; 8 nucleotides line up with TRBD1. The CDR3 sequence is 16 residues long. Unmatched junction bases numbered 7, after V lost 3 bases and J lost 1 base. CDR1 and CDR2 (germline): SGHVS, FNYEAQ. The CDR3 sequence: CASSFLGGQENTEAFF. As DNA, the CDR3 is TGTGCCAGCAGCTTTTTAGGGGGACAGGAGAACACTGAAGCTTTCTTT.

The J gene is TRBJ2-7, the V gene TRBV7-9, with 11 bases fitting TRBD1. The germline CDR1 and CDR2 sequences are SEHNR and FQNEAQ (reference sequence). Trimming at V came to 5 bases and at J to 1 base, leaving 7 bases not matched to a gene. The CDR3 is 16 residues long. CDR3 in DNA: TGTGCCAGCAGCCCGACCGGGACAGGGGGATCCTACGAGCAGTACTTC. Translated, it gives CASSPTGTGGSYEQYF.

The chain links TRBV29-1 to TRBJ2-1; TRBD2 is a possible D gene (6 bases). CDR1 is SQVTM and CDR2 is ANQGSEA in the germline V gene. The CDR3 contains 17 residues. V shed 4 bases and J shed 4 bases, with 23 bases lying between them. In nucleotides, the CDR3 is TGCAGCGTTGTAGGCGGAGTGGCGGGACCCGGGTACAATGAGCAGTTCTTC. Amino acid sequence: CSVVGGVAGPGYNEQFF.

J is TRBJ2-3 and V is TRBV5-1; D might be TRBD1 (5 bases). Germline values: CDR1 SGHRS, CDR2 YFSETQ. Trimming stripped 4 bases from V and 0 bases from J, with 18 bases between. This CDR3 is 17 amino acids long. The CDR3, as DNA: TGCGCCAGCAGCCCGAGGTCAGGGTATGATAGCACAGATACGCAGTATTTT. Its translation: CASSPRSGYDSTDTQYF.

The chain employs TRBV12-3 or TRBV12-4 and TRBJ2-1; D gene uncertain. This CDR3 has 13 residues. Trimming pared 0 bases from V and 9 bases from J, leaving 9 bases between. CDR3 coding DNA: TGTGCCAGCAGTTTAGCGCGCGGTTCTGAGCAGTTCTTC. Its translation: CASSLARGSEQFF.

The chain's CDR3 is CASSRNKGSSGGYTF. CDR3 sequence (DNA): TGTGCCAGCAGCAGAAACAAGGGATCATCGGGTGGCTACACCTTC. The chain links TRBV11-1 to TRBJ1-2; the D is unclear. V shed 5 bases and J shed 7 bases, with 20 bases lying between them. This CDR3 has 15 residues. Germline V lookup: CDR1 SGHAT, CDR2 FQDESV (reference sequence).

To note about this clonotype: Compared with germline, one end of the junction differs, possibly owing to a read error. The chain employs TRBV7-3 and TRBJ2-2; D remains unclear. The CDR3 loop spans 15 amino acids. Germline CDR1 reads SGHTA; CDR2 reads FQGTGA. This chain's CDR3 is CASSLGLMVTEELFF. The CDR3 bases are TGTGCCAGCAGCTTGGGTTTGATGGTAACCGAGGAGCTGTTTTTT.

This clonotype has only a few counts. This chain connects TRBV6-5 to TRBJ1-6; 8 bases are a match to TRBD1. Germline values: CDR1 MNHEY, CDR2 SVGAGI. V lost 4 bases and J lost 10; bases outside the gene matches: 6. The CDR3 contains 14 residues. The CDR3: CASSSGQGGSPLHF. DNA for the CDR3: TGTGCCAGCAGTTCAGGACAGGGTGGCTCACCCCTCCACTTT.

This clonotype was seen ten or more times. This chain connects TRBV12-3 or TRBV12-4 to TRBJ2-1; D is perhaps TRBD2 (5 bases). The V end was cut by 7 bases, the J end by 7 bases, with 14 bases between. The CDR3 length is 13 residues. The CDR3 loop is CASKDTPGNEQFF. As DNA, the CDR3 is TGTGCCAGCAAAGACACACCGGGGAATGAGCAGTTCTTC.

This clonotype was counted between two and nine times. The rearrangement links TRBV7-6 to TRBJ1-4; 8 bases fit TRBD1. Germline assignment: CDR1 SGHVS and CDR2 FNYEAQ. This CDR3 has 15 amino acids. V trimming: 4 bases; J trimming: 7 bases; junction bases outside the gene matches: 8. The CDR3 spells CASSSVEDRVEKLFF. The CDR3 coding sequence is TGTGCCAGCAGCTCGGTCGAGGACAGGGTTGAAAAACTGTTTTTT. Full variable domain (remainder filled in from reference TRBV7-6 and TRBJ1-4): GAGVSQSPRYKVTKRGQDVALRCDPISGHVSLYWYRQALGQGPEFLTYFNYEAQQDKSGLPNDRFSAERPEGSISTLTIQRTEQRDSAMYRCASSSVEDRVEKLFFGSGTQLSVL.

J is TRBJ1-2 and V is TRBV5-6; D remains ambiguous. V was cut by 0 bases and J by 3 bases, with 15 bases left in between. This CDR3 comprises 16 residues. CDR1 and CDR2 (germline): SGHDT, YYEEEE. The CDR3 protein is CASSLGYGVMDYGYTF. In nucleotides, the CDR3 is TGTGCCAGCAGCTTGGGTTACGGGGTAATGGACTATGGCTACACCTTC.

This clonotype has more than one count but fewer than ten. This rearrangement joins TRBV7-9 to TRBJ2-1; TRBD2 matches at 14 bases. Unmatched junction bases numbered 10, after V lost 5 bases and J lost 4 bases. The germline CDR1 and CDR2 sequences are SEHNR and FQNEAQ (reference sequence). The CDR3 loop spans 18 amino acids. In DNA form, the CDR3 reads TGTGCCAGCAGCAAAACCGGGACTAGCGGGGGATTATACAATGAGCAGTTCTTC. This codes for CASSKTGTSGGLYNEQFF.

V is TRBV4-2 and J is TRBJ2-5; 8 bases match TRBD2. Trimming took 2 bases from V and 5 from J; bases not matched to a gene: 4. This CDR3 has 14 residues. The V gene's germline CDR1 is LGHNA and CDR2 YNFKEQ. CDR3 protein: CASSQPGLGETQYF. In DNA form, the CDR3 reads TGTGCCAGCAGCCAACCGGGACTAGGGGAGACCCAGTACTTC.

The CDR3: CASSLTTGSSYEQYF. CDR3 DNA: TGCGCCAGCAGCCTGACGACAGGGAGCTCCTACGAGCAGTACTTC. V usage is TRBV5-1 and J usage is TRBJ2-7; TRBD1 agrees at 7 bases. The V and J ends lost 4 bases and 0 bases, in that order; junction bases with no gene match: 7. This CDR3 is 15 amino acids long. Germline CDR1 and CDR2: SGHRS and YFSETQ.

This clonotype was picked up a small number of times. The rearrangement links TRBV7-2 to TRBJ2-3; D ambiguous. The CDR3 contains 15 residues. V was cut by 3 bases and J by 2 bases, with 12 bases left in between. Germline CDR1 SGHTA, CDR2 FQGNSA. CDR3 protein: CASSFSGLATDTQYF. As DNA, the CDR3 is TGTGCCAGCAGCTTTTCCGGCCTGGCCACAGATACGCAGTATTTT. The full variable domain, completed using reference TRBV7-2 and TRBJ2-3, is GAGVSQSPSNKVTEKGKDVELRCDPISGHTALYWYRQSLGQGLEFLIYFQGNSAPDKSGLPSDRFSAERTGGSVSTLTIQRTQQEDSAVYLCASSFSGLATDTQYFGPGTRLTVL.

The V and J genes are TRBV7-3 and TRBJ1-2, with no clear D. Trimming took off 4 bases at V and 8 bases at J, with 14 bases between the two ends. CDR1 is SGHTA, CDR2 FQGTGA, per germline. This CDR3 is 13 amino acids long. CDR3 sequence reads: CASSSMDGRGYTF. The CDR3 DNA reads as TGTGCCAGCAGCTCAATGGATGGTCGCGGCTACACCTTC.

Only a few counts were recorded for this clonotype. The chain employs TRBV6-5 and TRBJ2-7; unclear D gene. Germline values: CDR1 MNHEY, CDR2 SVGAGI. Trimming took off 6 bases at V and 3 bases at J, with 12 bases between the two ends. CDR3 length: 13 amino acids. DNA for the CDR3: TGTGCCAGCAGGGATGCCCTGCTCTACGAGCAGTACTTC. Protein product: CASRDALLYEQYF.